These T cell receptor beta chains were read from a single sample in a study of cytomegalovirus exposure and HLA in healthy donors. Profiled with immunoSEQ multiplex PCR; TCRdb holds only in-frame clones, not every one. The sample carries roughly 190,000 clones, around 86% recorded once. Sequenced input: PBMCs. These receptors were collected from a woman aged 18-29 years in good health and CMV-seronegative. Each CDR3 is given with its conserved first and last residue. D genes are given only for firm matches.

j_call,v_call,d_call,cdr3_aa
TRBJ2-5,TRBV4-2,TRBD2,CASSHGLAGGGEETQYF
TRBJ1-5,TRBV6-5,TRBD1,CASSLRQGFQPQHF
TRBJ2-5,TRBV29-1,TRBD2,CSADSGSRVETQYF
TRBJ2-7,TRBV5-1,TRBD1,CASSWRDRVDSYEQYF
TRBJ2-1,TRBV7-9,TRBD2,CASSSGTSPRFQFF
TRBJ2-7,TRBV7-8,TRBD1,CASSLRQGFYEQYF
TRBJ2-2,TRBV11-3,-,CASSSGVSTGELFF
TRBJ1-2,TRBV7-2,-,CASSPQGGVVYGYTF
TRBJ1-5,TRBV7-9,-,CASSFSRDQPQHF
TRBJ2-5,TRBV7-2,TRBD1,CASTRDSQETQYF
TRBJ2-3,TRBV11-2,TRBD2,CASSNGLAGADTQYF
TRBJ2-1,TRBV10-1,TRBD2,CASSDASGGALYNEQFF
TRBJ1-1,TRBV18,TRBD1,CASSLGQGATEAFF
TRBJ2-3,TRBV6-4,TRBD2,CASSDSSGLGFSDTQYF
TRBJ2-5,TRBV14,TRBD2,CASSQGLAGVETQYF
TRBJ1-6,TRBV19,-,CASSIVRSSYNSPLHF
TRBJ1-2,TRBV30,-,CAWSSQGWYGYTF
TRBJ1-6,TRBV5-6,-,CASSWGGKNSPLHF
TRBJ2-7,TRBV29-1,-,CSPRDKSYEQYF
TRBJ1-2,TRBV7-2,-,CASSPQQGLGYGYTF
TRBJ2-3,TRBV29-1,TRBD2,CSGLGLAGWGDTQYF
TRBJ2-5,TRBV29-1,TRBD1,CSVGGTDRETQYF
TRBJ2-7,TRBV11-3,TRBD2,CASSLTPWASGQSYEQYF
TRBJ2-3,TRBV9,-,CASSVGGFTDTQYF
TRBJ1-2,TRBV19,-,CASSIVGQTGGYTF
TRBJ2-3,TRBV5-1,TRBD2,CASKLGTSGSTDTQYF
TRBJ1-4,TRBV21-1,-,CASNKISHLPGCANEKLFF
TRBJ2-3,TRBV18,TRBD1,CASSPLQGAKDTQYF